This TCR beta chain was observed in a study of control samples from healthy donors and cancer patients. V lost 0 bases to trimming and J lost 2 bases, with 8 bases between them. The CDR3 spans 14 residues. Germline CDR1 and CDR2: LGHNA and YSLEER. Repertoires were generated with immunoSEQ multiplex PCR, while TCRdb's copy carries only in-frame clones and drops some. Here the sample spans about 120,000 clones, around 92% being singletons. The sequencing sample was made of PBMCs. V gene TRBV4-3 combines with J gene TRBJ2-7; no definite D call. The receptor was isolated from a man older than 75 with head and neck cancer. As DNA, the CDR3 is TGCGCCAGCAGCCAAGATGTTAGAGCCTACGAGCAGTACTTC. It is translated as CASSQDVRAYEQYF.